This TCR beta chain was retrieved from a study of cytotoxic CD8 clonotypes in ibrutinib-treated CLL. As to this clone: The antigen is undetermined.

Only in-frame clones appear in the TCRdb table, and some are missing; sequencing was by immunoSEQ multiplex PCR. The table records roughly 150,000 clones, 70% to 85% of them present only once. PBMCs were cryopreserved, and approximately 2 micrograms of genomic DNA from them went into TCR beta libraries. Study results and limitations: Sampling times, which were not matched between the groups, differed between sustained-remission patients and progressing patients. Clonality correlated strongly with circulating CD8+ T cells and exceeded age-matched healthy donors at baseline.

Sequences were derived from PBMCs, sampled after 12 months of ibrutinib treatment. The source of this sequence is a human donor with chronic lymphocytic leukemia.

CDR3 in amino acids: CASSLGQENTEAFF. CDR3 DNA sequence: TGTGCCAGCTCACTCGGACAGGAGAACACTGAAGCTTTCTTT. The V gene is TRBV18, the J gene TRBJ1-1, with 7 bases that match TRBD1. Germline trimming cut 4 bases from V and 1 base from J; bases unmatched to any gene: 3. Germline V gives CDR1 KGHSH, CDR2 LQKENI. The CDR3 is made up of 14 amino acids. Variable domain in full (rest from reference TRBV18 and TRBJ1-1): NAGVMQNPRHLVRRRGQEARLRCSPMKGHSHVYWYRQLPEEGLKFMVYLQKENIIDESGMPKERFSAEFPKEGPSILRIQQVVRGDSAAYFCASSLGQENTEAFFGQGTRLTVV.